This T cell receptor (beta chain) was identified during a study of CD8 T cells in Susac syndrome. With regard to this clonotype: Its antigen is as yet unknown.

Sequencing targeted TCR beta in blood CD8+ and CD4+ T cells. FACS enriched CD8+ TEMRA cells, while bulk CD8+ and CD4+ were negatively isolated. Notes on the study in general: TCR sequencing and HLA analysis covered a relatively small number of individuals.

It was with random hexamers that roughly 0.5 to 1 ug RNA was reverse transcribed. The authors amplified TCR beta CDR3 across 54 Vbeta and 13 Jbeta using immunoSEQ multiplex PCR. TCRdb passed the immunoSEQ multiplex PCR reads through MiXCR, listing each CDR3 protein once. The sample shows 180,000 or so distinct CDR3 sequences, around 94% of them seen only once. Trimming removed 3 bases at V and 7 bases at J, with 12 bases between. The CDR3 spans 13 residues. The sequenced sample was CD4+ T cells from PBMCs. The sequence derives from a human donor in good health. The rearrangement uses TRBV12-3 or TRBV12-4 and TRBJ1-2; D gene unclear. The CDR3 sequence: CASSFEGPAGYTF. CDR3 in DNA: TGTGCCAGCAGTTTCGAGGGTCCGGCTGGCTACACCTTC.